Listed here is a single T cell receptor beta chain. What it binds is unknown. Pooled samples include second doses given at about 4 or 12 weeks. This entry comes from a study of T cell responses to AZD1222 COVID-19 vaccine. TCRdb's copy holds only in-frame clones and misses some; the assay was immunoSEQ multiplex PCR. The sample has about 100,000 clones, around 87% seen once. V was shortened by 2 bases and J by 4 bases, with 8 bases between the two germline ends. CDR1 is LGHDT, CDR2 YNNKEL, per germline (reference sequence). This CDR3 region has 13 residues. The study's findings and limits: Spike-specific TCR breadth and depth went up after people got two AZD1222 doses. The donor cohort was predominantly white British with a female majority, and clonal diversity may have been underestimated. Baseline testing showed seropositivity in only six AZD1222 recipients.

The input for sequencing was peripheral blood, taken 28 days after the second AZD1222 dose. The origin of this receptor is an adult who received the AZD1222 COVID-19 vaccine. The rearrangement joins TRBV3-1 (or the pseudogene TRBV3-2) to TRBJ1-1; D gene ambiguous. Written as DNA, the CDR3 is TGTGCCAGCAGCCAATTAGGAGGCACTGAAGCTTTCTTT. Protein: CASSQLGGTEAFF.